The rows below give T cell receptor beta chains drawn from one sample of a study of blood T cell repertoires in COVID-19. TCRdb's copy holds only in-frame clones and misses some; the assay was immunoSEQ multiplex PCR. This sample carries 150,000 to 200,000 clones, more than 65% of them seen once, and the ten largest clones take approximately 2.5%. Material: peripheral blood. The receptors stem from a human donor with acute or convalescent COVID-19. The donor label of this sample is uncertain. Each CDR3 is given with its conserved first and last residue. D genes are given only for firm matches. Size values are once, few and many counts, or a class for expanded clones, and some rows have none.

TRBD1	15	TRBV14	.	TRBJ2-3	CASSPQGWATDTQYF	TGTGCCAGCAGCCCACAGGGGTGGGCCACAGATACGCAGTATTTT
.	15	TRBV9	.	TRBJ2-7	CASSVEAGYLYEQYF	TGTGCCAGCAGCGTAGAGGCAGGGTACCTCTACGAGCAGTACTTC
TRBD1	13	TRBV29-1	.	TRBJ1-2	CSGQGQGVRGYTF	TGCAGCGGGCAAGGACAGGGGGTTCGGGGCTACACCTTC
TRBD2	16	TRBV28	.	TRBJ2-7	CASSFGGSGRSREQYF	TGTGCCAGCAGTTTTGGTGGGAGCGGGAGGTCGAGAGAGCAGTACTTC
.	13	TRBV5-5	.	TRBJ2-7	CASRAISSYEQYF	TGTGCCAGCAGAGCCATTAGCTCCTACGAGCAGTACTTC
.	13	TRBV19	.	TRBJ1-5	CASSIAVNQPQHF	TGTGCCAGTAGTATTGCGGTCAATCAGCCCCAGCATTTT
.	11	TRBV4-1	few	TRBJ1-2	CASSWQGGYTF	TGCGCCAGCAGCTGGCAGGGTGGCTACACCTTC
TRBD1	17	TRBV30	.	TRBJ2-2	CAWSVRWGQGSPGELFF	TGTGCCTGGAGTGTAAGGTGGGGACAGGGAAGTCCCGGGGAGCTGTTTTTT
.	17	TRBV7-9	.	TRBJ1-4	CASSSRRRGVGFEKLFF	TGTGCCAGCAGCTCCCGGCGCAGGGGTGTGGGGTTTGAAAAACTGTTTTTT
.	15	TRBV7-2	once	TRBJ2-3	CASSLGPGGTDTQYF	TGTGCCAGCAGCTTAGGCCCCGGGGGAACAGATACGCAGTATTTT
TRBD1	16	TRBV27	.	TRBJ1-2	CASSLNRDRGVDGYTF	TGTGCCAGCAGTCTTAACCGGGACAGGGGCGTTGATGGCTACACCTTC
.	14	TRBV30	.	TRBJ1-4	CAWAVVGANEKLFF	TGTGCCTGGGCCGTTGTAGGGGCTAACGAAAAACTGTTTTTT
.	13	TRBV4-1	.	TRBJ1-5	CASRADGDQPQHF	TGCGCCAGCAGGGCCGACGGGGATCAGCCCCAGCATTTT
TRBD2	16	TRBV5-1	.	TRBJ2-3	CASSLELAGGTDTQYF	TGCGCCAGCAGCTTGGAGCTCGCGGGGGGCACAGATACGCAGTATTTT
.	15	TRBV11-2	.	TRBJ1-5	CASSQGLSEDQPQHF	TGTGCCAGCAGCCAAGGACTGTCCGAGGATCAGCCCCAGCATTTT
.	13	TRBV11-1	.	TRBJ2-3	CASSLGQGDTQYF	TGTGCCAGCAGCTTAGGGCAGGGAGATACGCAGTATTTT
TRBD1	11	TRBV20-1	.	TRBJ2-7	CSAGTGYEQYF	TGCAGTGCTGGGACAGGCTACGAGCAGTACTTC
.	16	TRBV19	.	TRBJ1-6	CASSLSSSTLLAPLHF	TGTGCCAGTAGTCTATCATCTTCTACCCTTTTAGCACCCCTCCACTTT
TRBD1	17	TRBV30	.	TRBJ1-1	CAWTVWGQGALSTEAFF	TGTGCCTGGACCGTATGGGGACAGGGGGCGTTGAGCACTGAAGCTTTCTTT
TRBD1	15	TRBV15	.	TRBJ2-7	CATSRPGTGTYEQYF	TGTGCCACCAGCAGACCAGGGACAGGGACCTACGAGCAGTACTTC
.	15	TRBV6-5	once	TRBJ1-3	CASTLDGNSGNTIYF	TGTGCCAGCACCTTGGACGGGAACTCTGGAAACACCATATATTTT
TRBD1	14	TRBV18	few	TRBJ1-4	CASSQGQDNEKLFF	TGTGCCAGCTCACAAGGACAGGACAATGAAAAACTGTTTTTT
.	16	TRBV14	.	TRBJ1-4	CASSSAVRRTNEKLFF	TGTGCCAGCAGCTCGGCGGTTCGGCGGACTAATGAAAAACTGTTTTTT
TRBD1	13	TRBV15	.	TRBJ2-5	CATGQGVEETQYF	TGTGCCACTGGGCAGGGGGTAGAGGAGACCCAGTACTTC
.	15	TRBV27	.	TRBJ2-3	CASLARGGLSDTQYF	TGTGCCAGCCTCGCCCGGGGAGGCCTTTCAGATACGCAGTATTTT
.	16	TRBV7-9	.	TRBJ2-7	CASSLGGTGGGSEQYF	TGTGCCAGCAGCCTAGGTGGGACAGGCGGGGGATCCGAGCAGTACTTC
TRBD1	15	TRBV5-4	.	TRBJ2-7	CASSLQGAPPYEQYF	TGTGCCAGCAGCTTACAGGGGGCACCCCCCTACGAGCAGTACTTC
TRBD1	15	TRBV2	.	TRBJ1-1	CASSEGDRGRGVAFF	TGTGCCAGCAGTGAAGGGGACAGGGGGCGCGGGGTAGCTTTCTTT
.	12	TRBV6-5	.	TRBJ2-3	CATAGSTDTQYF	TGTGCCACGGCGGGTAGCACAGATACGCAGTATTTT
TRBD1	14	TRBV19	.	TRBJ2-1	CASHGTGVYNEQFF	TGTGCCAGTCACGGGACAGGGGTTTACAATGAGCAGTTCTTC
TRBD1	15	TRBV27	.	TRBJ2-7	CASSRPGQGIYEQYF	TGTGCCAGCAGCCGACCGGGACAGGGTATATACGAGCAGTACTTC
TRBD2	15	TRBV2	once	TRBJ2-5	CASSVPGLGGETQYF	TGTGCCAGCAGCGTACCGGGACTAGGGGGAGAGACCCAGTACTTC
.	12	TRBV19	few	TRBJ2-7	CASSLGVGEQYF	TGTGCCAGTAGTCTCGGAGTGGGTGAGCAGTACTTC
TRBD2	17	TRBV3-1/TRBV3-2	once	TRBJ2-3	CASSQYTAGALSDTQYF	TGTGCCAGCAGCCAGTATACAGCGGGGGCCTTATCCGATACGCAGTATTTT
TRBD2	15	TRBV7-9	few	TRBJ2-1	CASSLGTSGNNEQFF	TGTGCCAGCAGCTTGGGGACTAGCGGTAACAATGAGCAGTTCTTC
TRBD1	13	TRBV30	.	TRBJ1-1	CAWVDRVGTEAFF	TGTGCCTGGGTTGACAGGGTGGGCACTGAAGCTTTCTTT
.	14	TRBV27	few	TRBJ2-7	CASSLNTPTYEQYF	TGTGCCAGCAGCCTAAATACTCCTACCTACGAGCAGTACTTC
.	15	TRBV18	.	TRBJ1-3	CASSREGDSGNTIYF	TGTGCCAGCTCTAGGGAGGGTGACTCTGGAAACACCATATATTTT
.	13	TRBV7-6	.	TRBJ2-5	CASSPSGKETQYF	TGTGCCAGCAGCCCCTCGGGGAAAGAGACCCAGTACTTC
.	15	TRBV30	few	TRBJ1-4	CAWSVTTARGEKLFF	TGTGCCTGGAGTGTGACGACAGCCCGAGGAGAAAAACTGTTTTTT
.	12	TRBV10-1	few	TRBJ1-1	CASSDQNTEAFF	TGCGCCAGCAGTGATCAGAACACTGAAGCTTTCTTT
.	16	TRBV10-2	.	TRBJ1-2	CASSEPNLRSNYGYTF	TGCGCCAGCAGTGAGCCTAACTTACGCTCTAACTATGGCTACACCTTC
TRBD1	15	TRBV4-1	.	TRBJ1-1	CASSQGQGMNTEAFF	TGCGCCAGCAGCCAAGGACAGGGGATGAACACTGAAGCTTTCTTT
.	14	TRBV5-1	.	TRBJ1-3	CASSLGGDGNTIYF	TGCGCCAGCAGCTTGGGGGGAGACGGAAACACCATATATTTT
TRBD1	18	TRBV19	few	TRBJ1-5	CASSIDGTGAYSNQPQHF	TGTGCCAGTAGTATAGATGGGACAGGGGCATATAGCAATCAGCCCCAGCATTTT
TRBD1	13	TRBV30	.	TRBJ1-5	CAWATGDAQPQHF	TGTGCCTGGGCGACAGGGGACGCTCAGCCCCAGCATTTT